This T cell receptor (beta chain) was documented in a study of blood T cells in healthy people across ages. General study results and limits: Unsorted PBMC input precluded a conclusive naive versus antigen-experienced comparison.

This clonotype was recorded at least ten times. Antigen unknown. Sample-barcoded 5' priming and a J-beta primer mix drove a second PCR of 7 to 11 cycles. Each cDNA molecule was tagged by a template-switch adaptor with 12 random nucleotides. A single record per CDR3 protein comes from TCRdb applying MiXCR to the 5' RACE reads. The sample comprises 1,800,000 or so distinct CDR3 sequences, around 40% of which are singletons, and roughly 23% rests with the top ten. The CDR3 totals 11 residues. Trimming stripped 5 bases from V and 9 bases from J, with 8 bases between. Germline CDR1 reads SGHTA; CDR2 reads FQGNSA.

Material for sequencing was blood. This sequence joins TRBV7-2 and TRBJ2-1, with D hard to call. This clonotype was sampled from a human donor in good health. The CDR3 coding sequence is TGTGCCAGCAGCGGGTGGGGTGAGCAGTTCTTC. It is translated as CASSGWGEQFF.